This TCR beta chain was documented in a study of cytomegalovirus exposure and HLA in healthy donors. Germline CDR1 is SEHNR and CDR2 is FQNEAQ (reference sequence). The CDR3 spans 18 residues. A multiplex PCR was run with 60 Vbeta primers and 13 Jbeta primers. Some clones are missing from TCRdb's copy, which holds only in-frame ones; the method was immunoSEQ multiplex PCR. The table includes roughly 200,000 clones, over 70% detected once. Concerning this clone itself: Compared with germline, one end of the junction differs, possibly owing to a read error.

Sequences were obtained from PBMCs. The receptor was isolated from a man aged 25-45 years in good health and CMV-seronegative. V usage is TRBV7-9 and J usage is TRBJ1-6, with 10 bases that match TRBD1. CDR3: CSSSWGQGIRVGNSPLHF. The DNA for the CDR3 is TGTTCCAGCAGCTGGGGACAGGGGATTCGCGTAGGTAATTCACCCCTCCACTTT.